These T cell receptor beta chains were read from a single sample in a study of read filtering for tumor transcriptome and immune sequencing. TCRdb reprocessed the reads via MiXCR and lists one record per CDR3 protein. The sample holds about 24,000 distinct CDR3 sequences; 20% to 25% are singletons and the top ten take roughly 15%. Sequencing was done on a sample of a population of CD138-negative cells sorted from bone marrow. The receptors derive from a donor at least 40 years old with multiple myeloma. The CDR3 runs from the conserved cysteine through the conserved F or W. Each record gives: J gene, V gene, CDR3 protein.

TRBJ1-1 | TRBV5-1 | CASSVGQGVYTEAFF
TRBJ2-1 | TRBV7-9 | CASSKVPAVHEQFF
TRBJ2-1 | TRBV29-1 | CSVAGTGVQFF
TRBJ2-1 | TRBV28 | CASSVTSGTYNEQFF
TRBJ2-7 | TRBV7-2 | CASSPRGSFSSYEQYF
TRBJ1-3 | TRBV19 | CATGPGTGGSVTGNTIYF
TRBJ2-7 | TRBV20-1 | CSARDQDGRGYEQYF
TRBJ2-5 | TRBV28 | CASSHDRVQETQYF
TRBJ2-1 | TRBV5-1 | CASSFGLAGDSYNEQFF
TRBJ2-5 | TRBV7-2 | CASSLGIGETQYF
TRBJ1-5 | TRBV27 | CASTNPQPQHF
TRBJ1-2 | TRBV3-1 | CASSQDRAGLGGGYTF
TRBJ2-4 | TRBV5-3 | CARSRGVSGPRFSIQYF
TRBJ2-1 | TRBV12-3/TRBV12-4 | CASSPPTSGRSRSYNEQFF
TRBJ2-1 | TRBV20-1 | CGARVPPSDEQFF
TRBJ2-7 | TRBV28 | CASSGLAGRYEQYF
TRBJ1-1 | TRBV20-1 | CSARVSGLNAEALF
TRBJ2-7 | TRBV28 | CASSATWTSGSALSYEQYF
TRBJ2-1 | TRBV7-2 | CASSSPFGHEQFF
TRBJ2-1 | TRBV7-2 | CASSLQLAGDNEQFF
TRBJ2-1 | TRBV28 | CASSNTGISYNEQFF
TRBJ2-1 | TRBV30 | CAWGPGTSVYNEQFF
TRBJ2-2 | TRBV5-1 | CASSISGTPNTGELFF
TRBJ2-7 | TRBV5-1 | CASSLVGTAIHEQYF
TRBJ2-1 | TRBV29-1 | CSVTNRQVVIKSSYNEQFF
TRBJ2-5 | TRBV2 | CASSKGLLETQYF
TRBJ2-2 | TRBV7-9 | CASIPSSVNTGELFF
TRBJ2-1 | TRBV5-1 | CASSLVSGGSDEQFF
TRBJ2-5 | TRBV6-5 | CASSHYWTSGDQETQYF
TRBJ1-6 | TRBV18 | CASSPNRGESPLHF
TRBJ2-1 | TRBV7-2 | CASSPEASRNEQFF
TRBJ2-1 | TRBV19 | CASSMGRGRARDEQFF
TRBJ1-1 | TRBV13 | CASSFYREDSNTEAFF
TRBJ1-1 | TRBV28 | CASTSLGPKGTEAFF
TRBJ2-7 | TRBV2 | CASSEVGRTEQYF
TRBJ2-3 | TRBV5-4 | CASSLGLLGQADTQYF
TRBJ2-1 | TRBV5-5 | CASSLGGGNYNEQFF
TRBJ2-7 | TRBV5-5 | CASSLGLANYEQYF
TRBJ2-1 | TRBV29-1 | CSVDLGQVIGEQFF
TRBJ2-6 | TRBV2 | CASTNWEGAGANVLTF
TRBJ2-5 | TRBV13 | CASRPEGGETQYF
TRBJ2-3 | TRBV29-1 | CSVGDSYTDTQYF
TRBJ2-1 | TRBV19 | CASSIFGGNNEQFF
TRBJ2-5 | TRBV20-1 | CSARGTGRETQYF
TRBJ1-1 | TRBV7-2 | CASSFGGRANTEAFF
TRBJ2-7 | TRBV6-1 | CASSAGGYEQYF
TRBJ2-2 | TRBV28 | CASSSPSLGGSGELFF
TRBJ2-2 | TRBV5-1 | CASSFDPGRELFF
TRBJ2-7 | TRBV25-1 | CASSELRAGGPGEQYF
TRBJ2-1 | TRBV5-5 | CASSSIRTSGVSYNEQFF
TRBJ1-1 | TRBV5-1 | CASSRDMNTEAFF